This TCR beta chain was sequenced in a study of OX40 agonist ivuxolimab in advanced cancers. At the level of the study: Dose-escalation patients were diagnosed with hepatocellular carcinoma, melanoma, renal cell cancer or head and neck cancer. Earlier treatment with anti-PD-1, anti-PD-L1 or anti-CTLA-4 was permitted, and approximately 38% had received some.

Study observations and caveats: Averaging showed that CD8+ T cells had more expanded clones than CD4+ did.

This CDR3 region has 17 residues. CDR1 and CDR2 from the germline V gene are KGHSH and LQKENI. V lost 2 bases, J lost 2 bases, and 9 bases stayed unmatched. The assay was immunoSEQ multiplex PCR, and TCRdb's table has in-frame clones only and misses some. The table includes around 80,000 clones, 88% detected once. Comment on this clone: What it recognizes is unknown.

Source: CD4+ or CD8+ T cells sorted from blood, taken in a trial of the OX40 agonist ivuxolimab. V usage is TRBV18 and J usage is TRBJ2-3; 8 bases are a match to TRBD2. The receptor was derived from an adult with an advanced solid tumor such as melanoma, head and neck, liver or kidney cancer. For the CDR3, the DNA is TGTGCCAGCTCACCATCCGGGACTAGGTTTGCCACAGATACGCAGTATTTT. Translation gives CASSPSGTRFATDTQYF.